The sequence of this T cell receptor (beta chain) was determined in a study of cytomegalovirus exposure and HLA in healthy donors. Across the whole study: From HLA-typed donors, an early data release held 70 million to 95 million unique TCRs. Findings and limits, study-wide: Some V segments could not be told apart, so they were left out, TRBV6-2 and TRBV6-3 among them. A later analysis linked fewer than 20,000 TCR beta sequences to HLA alleles at 0.05 false discovery rate.

Primers for the PCR totalled 60 Vbeta and 13 Jbeta. Sequencing used immunoSEQ multiplex PCR; TCRdb keeps in-frame clones, though not all of them. The data contain about 180,000 clones, 65% to 85% of them singletons. This cohort consisted of healthy bone marrow donors. About this clone: No antigen is known for it.

CDR1 and CDR2 (germline): LNHDA, SQIVND (reference sequence). The V gene end was trimmed by 7 bases and the J gene end by 2 bases; junction bases not matched to a gene: 4. The CDR3 totals 14 residues. This rearrangement joins TRBV19 to TRBJ1-5; 8 positions agree with TRBD1. What was sequenced was PBMCs. This TCR was recovered from a man between 60 and 75 years old in good health and CMV-seronegative. The CDR3 DNA follows: TGTGCCAGTACCATGACAGGGGGCAATCAGCCCCAGCATTTT. Amino acid sequence: CASTMTGGNQPQHF.